The rows below give T cell receptor beta chains drawn from one sample of a study of Ad26.COV2.S vaccination and SARS-CoV-2 variants. Data came from immunoSEQ multiplex PCR; TCRdb stores just in-frame clones and leaves some out. The table records roughly 700,000 clones, roughly nine tenths of them present only once. The sequencing here drew on peripheral blood, taken in a trial of Ad26.COV2.S vaccine versus placebo. The receptors were gathered from a person aged 18-65 years who received the Ad26.COV2.S COVID-19 vaccine or a placebo. CDR3s include the opening cysteine and the closing phenylalanine or tryptophan. Each record gives: V gene, CDR3 protein.

V: TRBV24-1; CDR3: CAAGNGNGYTF
V: TRBV6-2/TRBV6-3; CDR3: CASSYPIPGHLQETQYF
V: TRBV18; CDR3: CASSPPGGHSNTEAFF
V: TRBV19; CDR3: CASMTGLNTEAFF
V: TRBV24-1; CDR3: CAMGDGNTGELFF
V: TRBV12-3/TRBV12-4; CDR3: CASSFGVNYGYTF
V: TRBV2; CDR3: CASSGNSGETQYF
V: TRBV7-9; CDR3: CASTKTTGRNTIYF
V: TRBV11-3; CDR3: CASSLDNRDEAFF
V: TRBV27; CDR3: CASSFPVGSGTQYF
V: TRBV19; CDR3: CASSTSLATIAGELFF
V: TRBV30; CDR3: CAWTRRPEGIAAYNSPLHF
V: TRBV13; CDR3: CASSLGSGLLNSYEQYF
V: TRBV7-9; CDR3: CASSFDSHGYTF
V: TRBV4-1; CDR3: CASSQGRDSGNTIYF
V: TRBV14; CDR3: CASSPGRYNSPLHF
V: TRBV2; CDR3: CASSETGEQFF
V: TRBV19; CDR3: CASKTSGSSEQFF
V: TRBV3-1/TRBV3-2; CDR3: CASSQVPGLAGGRGYNEQFF
V: TRBV19; CDR3: CASSMGSATYEQYF
V: TRBV6-5; CDR3: CASSYGGVWDEQFF
V: TRBV30; CDR3: CAWRWKGNYGYTF
V: TRBV24-1; CDR3: CATRGQGMAETQYF
V: TRBV3-1/TRBV3-2; CDR3: CASSQVLQETQYF
V: TRBV7-8; CDR3: CASSPSGRFLNEQFF
V: TRBV2; CDR3: CASSAGQQPQHF